The source of this TCR beta chain is a study of PD-L1 blockade in urothelial cancer. As for the study in general: In the patient group, about 90% of the roughly 29 were males with bladder-origin urothelial cancer. Study conclusions and caveats: Durable-benefit patients expanded tumor-associated blood clones more at 3 weeks.

Concerning this clone: What it recognizes is unknown.

Sequencing used immunoSEQ multiplex PCR; TCRdb keeps in-frame clones, though not all of them. There are some 84,000 clones in the sample; roughly 80% occur only once, and around a tenth lies in the top ten. CDR1 and CDR2 from the germline V gene are SGHTS and YDEGEE. Unmatched junction bases numbered 3, after V lost 4 bases and J lost 2 bases. This CDR3 region has 14 residues. The chain employs TRBV5-8 and TRBJ2-3; 8 bases are shared with TRBD1. Sequenced here: PBMCs, sampled around atezolizumab (anti-PD-L1) treatment. The origin of this receptor is a man in his 70s with urothelial cancer. DNA for the CDR3: TGTGCCAGCAGCCGGGGACAGGCCACAGATACGCAGTATTTT. It codes for CASSRGQATDTQYF.